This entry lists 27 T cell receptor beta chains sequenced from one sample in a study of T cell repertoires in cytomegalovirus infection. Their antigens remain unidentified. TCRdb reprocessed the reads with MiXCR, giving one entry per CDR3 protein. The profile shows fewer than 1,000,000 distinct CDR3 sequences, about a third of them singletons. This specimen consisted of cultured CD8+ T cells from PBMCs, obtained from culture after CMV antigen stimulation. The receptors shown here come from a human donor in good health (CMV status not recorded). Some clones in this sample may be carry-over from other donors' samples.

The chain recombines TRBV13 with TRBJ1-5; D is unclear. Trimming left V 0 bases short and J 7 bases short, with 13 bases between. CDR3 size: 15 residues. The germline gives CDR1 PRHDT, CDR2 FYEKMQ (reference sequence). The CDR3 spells CASSLGRGLGQPQHF. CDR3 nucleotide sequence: TGTGCCAGCAGCTTAGGAAGAGGGCTGGGGCAGCCCCAGCATTTT.

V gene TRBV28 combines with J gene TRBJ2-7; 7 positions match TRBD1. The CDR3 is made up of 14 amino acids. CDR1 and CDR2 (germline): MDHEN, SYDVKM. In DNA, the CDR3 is TGTGCCGGCAGTCCGTGGGACAGCCCCTACGAGCAGTACGTC. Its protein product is CAGSPWDSPYEQYV.

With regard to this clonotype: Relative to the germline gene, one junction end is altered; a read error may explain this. The CDR3 nucleotides are TGTGCCAACAGTAACAGAAACACTGAAGCTTTCTTT. This encodes CANSNRNTEAFF. The chain recombines TRBV6-1 with TRBJ1-1; no firm D call. Germline loops: CDR1 MNHNS, CDR2 SASEGT. There are 12 residues in the CDR3.

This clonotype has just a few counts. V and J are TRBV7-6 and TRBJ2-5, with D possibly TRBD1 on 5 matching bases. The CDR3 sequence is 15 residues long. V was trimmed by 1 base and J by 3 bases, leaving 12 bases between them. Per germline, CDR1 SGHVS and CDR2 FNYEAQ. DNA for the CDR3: TGTGCCAGCAGCTTAGGGTGGGGCGGCGAAGAGACCCAGTACTTC. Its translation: CASSLGWGGEETQYF.

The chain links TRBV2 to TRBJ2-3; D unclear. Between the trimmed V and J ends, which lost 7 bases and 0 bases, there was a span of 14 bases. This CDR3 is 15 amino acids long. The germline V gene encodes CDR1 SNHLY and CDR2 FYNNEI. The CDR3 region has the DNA TGTGCCAGCATTTTCGGACCTACGAGCACAGATACGCAGTATTTT. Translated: CASIFGPTSTDTQYF.

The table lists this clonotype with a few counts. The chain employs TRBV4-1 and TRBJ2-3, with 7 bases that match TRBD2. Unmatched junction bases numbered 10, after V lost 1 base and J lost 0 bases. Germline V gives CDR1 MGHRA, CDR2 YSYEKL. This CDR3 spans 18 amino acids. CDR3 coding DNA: TGCGCCAGCAGCCAAGTTTTGTACGCGGGGGAGAGCACAGATACGCAGTATTTT. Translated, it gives CASSQVLYAGESTDTQYF.

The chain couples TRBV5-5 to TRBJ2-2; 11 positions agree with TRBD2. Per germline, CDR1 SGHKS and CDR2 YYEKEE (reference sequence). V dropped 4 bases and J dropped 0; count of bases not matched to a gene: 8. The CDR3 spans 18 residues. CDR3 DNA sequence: TGTGCCAGCAGCCGTGAGCTAGCGGGGGGCCCGAACACCGGGGAGCTGTTTTTT. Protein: CASSRELAGGPNTGELFF.

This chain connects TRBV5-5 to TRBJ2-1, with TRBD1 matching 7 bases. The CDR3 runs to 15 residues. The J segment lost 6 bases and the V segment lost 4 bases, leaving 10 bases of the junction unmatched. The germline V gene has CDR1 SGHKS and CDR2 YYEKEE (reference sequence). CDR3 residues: CASSKTGPPGNEQFF. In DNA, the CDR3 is TGTGCCAGCAGCAAGACAGGGCCACCGGGCAATGAGCAGTTCTTC.

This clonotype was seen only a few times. The CDR3 is CATGGTGDSYNEQFF. CDR3 DNA: TGTGCCACCGGCGGGACAGGTGACTCCTACAATGAGCAGTTCTTC. The chain has TRBV24-1 and TRBJ2-1; 8 positions agree with TRBD1. V shed 9 bases and J 0 bases; nucleotides not matched to a gene: 6. The CDR3 is made up of 15 amino acids. Germline V gene data show CDR1 as KGHDR and CDR2 as SFDVKD.

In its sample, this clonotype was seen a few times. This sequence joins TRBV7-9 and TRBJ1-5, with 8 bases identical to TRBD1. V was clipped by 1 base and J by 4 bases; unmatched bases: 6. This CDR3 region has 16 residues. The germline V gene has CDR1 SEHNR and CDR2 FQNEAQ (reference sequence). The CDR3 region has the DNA TGTGCCAGCAGCTTAGTCACAGGGGGAATTAATCAGCCCCAGCATTTT. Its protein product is CASSLVTGGINQPQHF.

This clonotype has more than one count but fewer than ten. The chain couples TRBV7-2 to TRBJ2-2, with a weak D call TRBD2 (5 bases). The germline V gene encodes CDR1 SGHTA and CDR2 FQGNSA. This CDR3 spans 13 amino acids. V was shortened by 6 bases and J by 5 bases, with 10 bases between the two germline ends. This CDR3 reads CASSRGLTGELFF. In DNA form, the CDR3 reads TGTGCCAGCAGTCGAGGGTTAACCGGGGAGCTGTTTTTT. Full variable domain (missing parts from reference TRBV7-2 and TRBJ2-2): GAGVSQSPSNKVTEKGKDVELRCDPISGHTALYWYRQSLGQGLEFLIYFQGNSAPDKSGLPSDRFSAERTGGSVSTLTIQRTQQEDSAVYLCASSRGLTGELFFGEGSRLTVL.

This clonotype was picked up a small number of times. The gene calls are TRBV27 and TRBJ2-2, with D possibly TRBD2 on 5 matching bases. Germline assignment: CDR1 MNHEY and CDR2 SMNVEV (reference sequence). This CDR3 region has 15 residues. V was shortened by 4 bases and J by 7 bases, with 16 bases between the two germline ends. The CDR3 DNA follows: TGTGCCAGCAGTTCCCTGAGGCTAGCAGGCGGGGAGCTGTTTTTT. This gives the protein CASSSLRLAGGELFF.

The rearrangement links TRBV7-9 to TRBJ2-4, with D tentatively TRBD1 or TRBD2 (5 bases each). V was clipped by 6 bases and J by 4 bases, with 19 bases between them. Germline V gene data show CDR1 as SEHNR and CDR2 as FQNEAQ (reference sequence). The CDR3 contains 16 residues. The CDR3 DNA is TGTGCCAGCAGGGGGACCGGAAGTGCCGAAAAAAACATTCAGTACTTC. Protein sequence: CASRGTGSAEKNIQYF.

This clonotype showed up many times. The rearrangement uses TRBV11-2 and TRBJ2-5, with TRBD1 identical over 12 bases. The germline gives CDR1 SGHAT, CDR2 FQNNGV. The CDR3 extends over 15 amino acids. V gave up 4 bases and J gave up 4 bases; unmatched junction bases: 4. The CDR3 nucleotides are TGTGCCAGCAGCTCGGGACAGGGGGCGAGAGAGACCCAGTACTTC. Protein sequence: CASSSGQGARETQYF.

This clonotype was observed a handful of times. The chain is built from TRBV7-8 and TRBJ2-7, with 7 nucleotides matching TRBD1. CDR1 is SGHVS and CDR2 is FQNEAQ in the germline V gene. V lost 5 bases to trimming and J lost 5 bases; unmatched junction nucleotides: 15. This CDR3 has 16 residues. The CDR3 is CASSPTGRGIIDEQYV. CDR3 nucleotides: TGTGCCAGCAGCCCAACGGGCAGGGGGATAATAGACGAGCAGTACGTC.

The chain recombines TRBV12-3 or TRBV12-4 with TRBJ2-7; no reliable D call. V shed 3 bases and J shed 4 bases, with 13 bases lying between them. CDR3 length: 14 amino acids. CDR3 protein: CASSFEETRYEQYF. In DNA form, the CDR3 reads TGTGCCAGCAGTTTCGAGGAGACCCGATACGAGCAGTACTTC.

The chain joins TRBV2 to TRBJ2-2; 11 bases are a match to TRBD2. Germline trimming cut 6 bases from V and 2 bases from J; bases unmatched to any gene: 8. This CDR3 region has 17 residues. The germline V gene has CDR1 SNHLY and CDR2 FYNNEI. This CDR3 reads CASSGTSGLSNTGELFF. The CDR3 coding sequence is TGTGCCAGCAGCGGGACTAGCGGATTATCCAACACCGGGGAGCTGTTTTTT.

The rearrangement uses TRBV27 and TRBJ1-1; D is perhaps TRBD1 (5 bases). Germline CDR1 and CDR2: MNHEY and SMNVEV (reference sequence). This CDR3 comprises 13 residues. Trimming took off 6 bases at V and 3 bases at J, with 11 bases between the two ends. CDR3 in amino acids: CASRWGGDTEAFF. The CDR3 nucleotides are TGTGCCAGCAGGTGGGGCGGGGACACTGAAGCTTTCTTT.

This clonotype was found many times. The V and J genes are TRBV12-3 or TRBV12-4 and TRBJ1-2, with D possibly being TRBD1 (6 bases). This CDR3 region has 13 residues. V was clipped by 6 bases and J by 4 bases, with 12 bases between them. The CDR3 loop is CASRGTGPYGYTF. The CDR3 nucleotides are TGTGCCAGCAGGGGAACAGGGCCCTATGGCTACACCTTC.

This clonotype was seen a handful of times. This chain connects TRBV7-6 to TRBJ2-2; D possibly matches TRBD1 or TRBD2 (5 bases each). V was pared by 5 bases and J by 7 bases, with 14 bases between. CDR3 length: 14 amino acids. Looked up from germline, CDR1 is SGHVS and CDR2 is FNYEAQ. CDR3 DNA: TGTGCCAGCAGCCTAGTCAGAGGGGTCGGGGAGCTGTTTTTT. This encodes CASSLVRGVGELFF.

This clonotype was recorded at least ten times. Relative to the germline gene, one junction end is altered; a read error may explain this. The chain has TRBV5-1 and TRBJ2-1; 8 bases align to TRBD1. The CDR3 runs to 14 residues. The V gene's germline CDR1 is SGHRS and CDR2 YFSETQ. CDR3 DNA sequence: TGTGCCAGCAGTGGGGGGACAGGTTACAATGAGCAGTTCTTC. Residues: CASSGGTGYNEQFF.

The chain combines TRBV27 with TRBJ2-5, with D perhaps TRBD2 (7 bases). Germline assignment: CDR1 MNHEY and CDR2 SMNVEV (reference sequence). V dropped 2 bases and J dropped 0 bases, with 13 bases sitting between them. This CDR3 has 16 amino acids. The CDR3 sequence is CASSLRAGAYQETQYF. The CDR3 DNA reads TGTGCCAGCAGTTTAAGGGCGGGGGCTTACCAAGAGACCCAGTACTTC.

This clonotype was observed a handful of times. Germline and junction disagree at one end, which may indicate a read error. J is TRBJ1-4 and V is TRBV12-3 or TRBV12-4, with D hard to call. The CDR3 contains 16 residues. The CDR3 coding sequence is TGTGCCAGCAGCTTAGGATCGGACCTTCGGAATGAAAAACTGTTTTTT. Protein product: CASSLGSDLRNEKLFF.

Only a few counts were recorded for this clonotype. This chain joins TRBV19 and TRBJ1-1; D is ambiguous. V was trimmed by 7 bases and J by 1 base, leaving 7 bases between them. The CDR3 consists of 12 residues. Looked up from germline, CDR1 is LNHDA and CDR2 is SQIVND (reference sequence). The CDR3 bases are TGTGCCAGTATAGTACAGAACACTGAAGCTTTCTTT. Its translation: CASIVQNTEAFF.

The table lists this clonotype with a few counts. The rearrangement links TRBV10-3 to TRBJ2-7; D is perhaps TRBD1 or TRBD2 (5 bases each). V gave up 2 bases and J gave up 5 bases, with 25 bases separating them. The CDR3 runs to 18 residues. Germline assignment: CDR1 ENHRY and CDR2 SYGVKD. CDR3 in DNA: TGTGCCATCAGTGAGCAGCCCCCCCTAGCAGGGAGAGGGCACGAGCAGTACTTC. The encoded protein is CAISEQPPLAGRGHEQYF.

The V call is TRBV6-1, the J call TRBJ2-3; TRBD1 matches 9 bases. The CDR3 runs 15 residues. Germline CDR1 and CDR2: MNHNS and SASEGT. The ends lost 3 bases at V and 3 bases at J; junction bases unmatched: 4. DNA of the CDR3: TGTGCCAGCAGTGACCGGGACAGGGCGACAGATACGCAGTATTTT. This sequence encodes CASSDRDRATDTQYF.

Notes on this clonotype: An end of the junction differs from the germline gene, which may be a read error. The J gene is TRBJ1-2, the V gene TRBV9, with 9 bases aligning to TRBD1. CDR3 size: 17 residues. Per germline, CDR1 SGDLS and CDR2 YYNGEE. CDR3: CASGTRSRDRDFYGCTF. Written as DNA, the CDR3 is TGTGCCAGCGGCACTCGGTCCCGGGACAGGGATTTCTACGGCTGCACCTTC.